The T cell receptor beta chain described here comes from a study of T cells after yellow fever vaccination. General study findings and limits: FACS-sorted repertoires could harbor abundant contaminating bulk-population clonotypes. Though it reached lower strength, the secondary response hit its peak faster, day 5 versus 15. Reappearance after the booster was observed for most primary-vaccination clones (roughly 97% CD4, roughly 90% CD8).

TCRdb re-derived calls from the 5' RACE reads in MiXCR, one entry per CDR3 protein. The table lists roughly 170,000 distinct CDR3 sequences, approximately 6.2% of them singletons, with less than 3% in the top ten. This clonotype showed up many times. No antigen is known for it. V was shortened by 6 bases and J by 10 bases, with 13 bases between the two germline ends. The CDR3 is 13 residues long. This sequence was found in a man aged 18 to 30 who received the YFV17D yellow fever vaccine. The chain couples TRBV12-3 or TRBV12-4 to TRBJ1-6; D possibly corresponds to TRBD1 (6 bases). Specimen: CD4+ T cells sorted from PBMCs, collected on the day of the first yellow fever vaccination. DNA for the CDR3: TGTGCCAGCAGCTTACAGGGTGGGTCACCCCTCCACTTT. Protein sequence: CASSLQGGSPLHF.